The next 6 T cell receptor beta chains were all read from a single sample in a study of blood T cell repertoires in COVID-19. The table came from immunoSEQ multiplex PCR; TCRdb's copy has only in-frame clones and leaves some out. The sample lists 350,000 to 400,000 clones, roughly nine tenths occurring once. What was sequenced was PBMCs or T cells enriched from blood (not recorded which). The source is a young woman who had recovered from COVID-19.

The chain links TRBV27 to TRBJ1-1; unclear D gene. The V gene lost 3 bases and the J gene lost 5 bases, with 13 bases spanning the gap. The germline gives CDR1 MNHEY, CDR2 SMNVEV (reference sequence). The CDR3 consists of 14 residues. The CDR3: CASSLSAGRTEAFF. DNA for the CDR3: TGTGCCAGCAGTTTGTCGGCGGGGAGGACTGAAGCTTTCTTT.

A single count supports this clone. This rearrangement joins TRBV18 to TRBJ2-7; no clear D gene. V lost 5 bases, J lost 1 base, and 6 bases lay in between. The CDR3 loop spans 12 amino acids. Germline V gene data show CDR1 as KGHSH and CDR2 as LQKENI. The CDR3 nucleotides read TGTGCCAGCTCAGCAGAATCCTACGAGCAGTACTTC. This gives the protein CASSAESYEQYF.

The rearrangement links TRBV9 to TRBJ1-1, with D possibly matching TRBD1 (6 bases). The V end was cut by 0 bases, the J end by 1 base, with 19 bases between. This CDR3 is built from 18 residues. Germline lookup yields CDR1 SGDLS and CDR2 YYNGEE. CDR3 sequence: CASSVARTECERNTEAFF. In DNA, the CDR3 is TGTGCCAGCAGCGTAGCCAGGACAGAATGCGAAAGGAACACTGAAGCTTTCTTT.

V gene TRBV27 combines with J gene TRBJ1-5; D is perhaps TRBD1 (6 bases). CDR3 size: 15 residues. Germline V gene sequence: CDR1 MNHEY, CDR2 SMNVEV (reference sequence). V lost 3 bases, J lost 4 bases, and 13 bases lay in between. The CDR3 sequence: CASSFAGQGNQPQHF. The CDR3 bases are TGTGCCAGCAGTTTCGCTGGGCAGGGGAATCAGCCCCAGCATTTT.

This clone was seen just once. The chain uses TRBV7-9 and TRBJ2-1, with D possibly TRBD1 on 5 matching bases. The CDR3 contains 13 residues. Germline V gene lookup returns CDR1 SEHNR and CDR2 FQNEAQ (reference sequence). The V end lost 5 bases, the J end lost 8 bases, and 13 bases lay between the germline ends. Here the CDR3 reads CASSPRVGDEQFF. The CDR3 region has the DNA TGTGCCAGCAGCCCCAGGGTAGGGGATGAGCAGTTCTTC.

For this clone: This sample also contains other DNA sequences that code for the same CDR3. The CDR3 coding sequence is TGCGCCAGCAGCCAAACGGGGAACACTGAAGCTTTCTTT. Its protein is CASSQTGNTEAFF. The V call is TRBV4-3, the J call TRBJ1-1; D call uncertain. The V gene lost 2 bases and the J gene lost 1 base, with 5 bases spanning the gap. This CDR3 is 13 amino acids long. Per germline, CDR1 LGHNA and CDR2 YSLEER.